The 32 T cell receptor beta chains in this list originate from one sample, sequenced in a study of cytomegalovirus exposure and HLA in healthy donors. The PCR contained 60 Vbeta and 13 Jbeta primers. Data came from immunoSEQ multiplex PCR; TCRdb stores just in-frame clones and leaves some out. The sample yields some 89,000 clones, 85% seen once. Sequenced: PBMCs. Receptors originate from a man aged 35-49 years in good health and CMV-seropositive.

This clone was observed a handful of times. The chain employs TRBV4-1 and TRBJ1-1; maybe TRBD1 (6 bases). CDR1 MGHRA and CDR2 YSYEKL come from the germline V gene. CDR3 length: 16 amino acids. Trimming pared 1 base from V and 1 base from J, leaving 13 bases between. CDR3 sequence reads: CASSQGPGQTNTEAFF. The CDR3 coding sequence is TGCGCCAGCAGCCAAGGTCCAGGACAGACGAACACTGAAGCTTTCTTT.

J is TRBJ1-1 and V is TRBV19, with D perhaps TRBD1 (6 bases). The CDR3 has 22 amino acids. Germline V CDR1 and CDR2: LNHDA, SQIVND (reference sequence). The V end was cut by 4 bases, the J end by 6 bases, with 39 bases between. This chain's CDR3 is CASSTRGGIQGQFPTKRAEAFF. Written as DNA, the CDR3 is TGTGCCAGTAGTACCAGGGGAGGGATACAGGGCCAATTCCCTACAAAACGGGCTGAAGCTTTCTTT.

The chain has TRBV19 and TRBJ1-3; D remains unclear. Trimming took 8 bases from V and 1 from J, leaving 21 bases between them. Germline CDR1 reads LNHDA; CDR2 reads SQIVND (reference sequence). CDR3 size: 17 residues. The CDR3 loop is CASRPREGIASGNTIYF. In nucleotides, the CDR3 is TGTGCCAGTCGCCCTAGGGAGGGAATCGCGTCTGGAAACACCATATATTTT.

With regard to this clone: At one boundary the junction diverges from the germline segment, which might be a read error. The genes are TRBV7-9 and TRBJ1-5; TRBD1 agrees at 9 bases. Germline V gives CDR1 SEHNR, CDR2 FQNEAQ (reference sequence). This CDR3 spans 16 amino acids. DNA of the CDR3: TGTTCCAGCAGCTCCGGACAGGGGCATTTGTTTCAGCCCCAGCATTTT. This sequence encodes CSSSSGQGHLFQPQHF.

J is TRBJ1-4 and V is TRBV5-4; a possible D gene is TRBD1 (6 bases). V was shortened by 3 bases and J by 8 bases, with 17 bases between the two germline ends. Germline CDR1 and CDR2: SGHNT and YYREEE (reference sequence). The CDR3 length is 15 residues. The CDR3 loop is CASSYGQRQDEKLFF. CDR3 bases: TGTGCCAGCAGCTACGGACAGAGACAGGACGAAAAACTGTTTTTT.

This rearrangement joins TRBV7-3 to TRBJ2-2; tentative D call: TRBD1 (6 bases). V lost 5 bases, J lost 2 bases, and 12 bases lay in between. Per germline, CDR1 SGHTA and CDR2 FQGTGA. This CDR3 has 15 residues. The CDR3 sequence: CASSPDRRNTGELFF. CDR3 nucleotide sequence: TGTGCCAGCAGCCCCGACAGGAGAAACACCGGGGAGCTGTTTTTT. The full variable domain, completed using reference TRBV7-3 and TRBJ2-2, is GAGVSQTPSNKVTEKGKYVELRCDPISGHTALYWYRQSLGQGPEFLIYFQGTGAADDSGLPNDRFFAVRPEGSVSTLKIQRTERGDSAVYLCASSPDRRNTGELFFGEGSRLTVL.

This sequence joins TRBV7-9 and TRBJ2-3; 7 bases align to TRBD1. With 5 bases clipped from V and 1 base from J, the junction kept 3 bases outside the gene matches. CDR1 is SEHNR and CDR2 is FQNEAQ in the germline V gene (reference sequence). This CDR3 is built from 14 residues. Here the CDR3 reads CASSPGTGTDTQYF. The CDR3 nucleotides read TGTGCCAGCAGCCCCGGGACAGGCACAGATACGCAGTATTTT.

V gene TRBV5-1 combines with J gene TRBJ2-1, with D tentatively TRBD1 (6 bases). V was shortened by 4 bases and J by 6 bases, with 11 bases between the two germline ends. CDR1 and CDR2 (germline): SGHRS, YFSETQ. The CDR3 extends over 13 amino acids. The CDR3 loop reads CASSLTGGNEQFF. CDR3 nucleotides: TGCGCCAGCAGCCTGACAGGCGGCAATGAGCAGTTCTTC.

V usage is TRBV12-5 and J usage is TRBJ2-1; the D gene is possibly TRBD2 (5 bases). The CDR3 covers 16 residues. Germline CDR1 and CDR2: LGHNT and FRNRAP. Deletions cut 0 bases from V and 0 bases from J, with 9 bases between. The CDR3 nucleotides are TGTGCTAGTGGTTTGGTAAGGGAGCCCTCCTACAATGAGCAGTTCTTC. Translation gives CASGLVREPSYNEQFF.

The chain joins TRBV7-9 to TRBJ2-1; a possible D gene is TRBD2 (5 bases). This CDR3 region has 11 residues. Germline CDR1 and CDR2: SEHNR and FQNEAQ (reference sequence). V was shortened by 8 bases and J by 14 bases, with 16 bases between the two germline ends. Here the CDR3 reads CASGSGNRKFF. The CDR3 region has the DNA TGTGCCAGCGGGAGCGGAAATAGAAAGTTCTTC.

This chain joins TRBV28 and TRBJ1-3; possible D gene TRBD1, 6 bases. The CDR3 consists of 15 residues. V was pared by 3 bases and J by 5 bases, with 14 bases between. Germline loops: CDR1 MDHEN, CDR2 SYDVKM. CDR3: CASSLGGPRRNTIYF. CDR3 DNA sequence: TGTGCCAGCAGTTTGGGGGGGCCAAGGCGAAACACCATATATTTT.

The chain couples TRBV5-4 to TRBJ1-6; D perhaps matches TRBD1 (6 bases). CDR1 and CDR2 from the germline V gene are SGHNT and YYREEE (reference sequence). V lost 0 bases to trimming and J lost 7 bases, with 14 bases between them. This CDR3 has 16 residues. The CDR3 DNA sequence: TGTGCCAGCAGCTTGGGAGTTCGACAGGAGAATTCACCCCTCCACTTT. Translation gives CASSLGVRQENSPLHF.

This clone was counted only a few times. A junction boundary mismatches the germline segment, possibly from a read error. In the same sample, other DNA sequences code for this CDR3. The chain is built from TRBV5-6 and TRBJ2-2, with a tentative D call TRBD1 (6 bases). The CDR3 runs 12 residues. Germline CDR1 reads SGHDT; CDR2 reads YYEEEE. CDR3 in amino acids: CASSRTAGELFF. The DNA of the CDR3 is TGCGCCAGCAGCCGGACAGCCGGGGAGCTGTTTTTT.

The genes are TRBV5-1 and TRBJ1-2, with 7 bases matching TRBD1. Germline loops: CDR1 SGHRS, CDR2 YFSETQ. The CDR3 is made up of 13 amino acids. Trimming cost V 4 bases and J 4 bases; bases outside gene matches: 4. CDR3 amino acids: CASSHGDSYGYTF. CDR3 in DNA: TGCGCCAGCAGCCACGGGGACAGCTATGGCTACACCTTC.

The chain recombines TRBV11-3 with TRBJ2-6; possible D gene TRBD2, 6 bases. CDR1 is SGHNT and CDR2 is YENEEA in the germline V gene. The ends were cut back, 5 bases at V and 1 base at J, with 15 bases in the middle. The CDR3 contains 17 residues. Here the CDR3 DNA reads TGTGCCAGCAGCCCAAGCGGAGGGCGATCTGGGGCCAACGTCCTGACTTTC. Translating it yields CASSPSGGRSGANVLTF.

The chain has TRBV27 and TRBJ1-2; 10 bases line up with TRBD1. The CDR3 consists of 16 residues. Germline V gene data show CDR1 as MNHEY and CDR2 as SMNVEV (reference sequence). V shed 5 bases and J 3 bases; nucleotides not matched to a gene: 9. The CDR3 loop is CASSAGTGVVDYGYTF. The CDR3 DNA follows: TGTGCCAGCAGTGCAGGGACAGGGGTTGTTGACTATGGCTACACCTTC.

The chain joins TRBV6-5 to TRBJ1-2; D ambiguous. V dropped 5 bases and J dropped 0 bases, with 10 bases sitting between them. The CDR3 is made up of 14 amino acids. Germline V gene sequence: CDR1 MNHEY, CDR2 SVGAGI. The CDR3: CASSKRFPNYGYTF. In nucleotides, the CDR3 is TGTGCCAGCAGTAAGAGATTTCCTAACTATGGCTACACCTTC.

The J gene is TRBJ2-1, the V gene TRBV19; TRBD1 matches 8 bases. This CDR3 region has 14 residues. CDR1 is LNHDA, CDR2 SQIVND, per germline (reference sequence). Unmatched junction bases numbered 12, after V lost 11 bases and J lost 6 bases. The CDR3 spells CASSKDRAGNEQFF. The CDR3 DNA follows: TGTGCCTCAAGTAAGGACAGGGCGGGCAATGAGCAGTTCTTC.

V gene TRBV5-6 combines with J gene TRBJ1-6, with 9 bases that match TRBD1. This CDR3 is built from 13 residues. Trimming cost V 7 bases and J 10 bases; bases outside gene matches: 6. CDR1 is SGHDT and CDR2 is YYEEEE in the germline V gene. CDR3 coding DNA: TGTGCCAGCGGACAGGGGTGGGGCTCACCCCTCCACTTT. This translates into CASGQGWGSPLHF.

This chain uses TRBV4-1 with TRBJ1-1; D might be TRBD1 (5 bases). Trimming took off 0 bases at V and 5 bases at J, with 13 bases between the two ends. There are 15 residues in the CDR3. Germline CDR1 is MGHRA and CDR2 is YSYEKL. Here the CDR3 reads CASSQDRWGGTEAFF. DNA for the CDR3: TGCGCCAGCAGCCAAGATAGATGGGGGGGGACTGAAGCTTTCTTT.

V usage is TRBV19 and J usage is TRBJ1-3; tentatively, D is TRBD1 (6 bases). This CDR3 contains 16 residues. Germline loops: CDR1 LNHDA, CDR2 SQIVND (reference sequence). Trimming removed 1 base from V and 4 bases from J, with 14 bases in between. The CDR3 bases are TGTGCCAGTAGTATAGTCCTGGACAGTCCCGGAAACACCATATATTTT. Translated: CASSIVLDSPGNTIYF. Combining the CDR3 with reference TRBV19 and TRBJ1-3 gives the whole variable domain DGGITQSPKYLFRKEGQNVTLSCEQNLNHDAMYWYRQDPGQGLRLIYYSQIVNDFQKGDIAEGYSVSREKKESFPLTVTSAQKNPTAFYLCASSIVLDSPGNTIYFGEGSWLTVV.

This chain joins TRBV7-3 and TRBJ2-4; TRBD1 matches 10 bases. The V segment lost 4 bases and the J segment 13 bases; nucleotides outside the gene matches: 13. Germline values: CDR1 SGHTA, CDR2 FQGTGA. This CDR3 has 15 residues. This chain's CDR3 is CASSSGSGTGDQQYF. The DNA of the CDR3 is TGTGCCAGCAGCTCCGGCTCCGGGACAGGGGACCAACAGTACTTC.

This clone was seen once. This rearrangement joins TRBV2 to TRBJ2-5; D may be TRBD1 (5 bases). The CDR3 spans 14 residues. In germline, CDR1 is SNHLY, CDR2 FYNNEI. The V and J ends lost 7 bases and 4 bases respectively, with 16 bases between them. CDR3 coding DNA: TGTGCCAGCAACGCAACAGGAGTCCGAGAGACCCAGTACTTC. This gives the protein CASNATGVRETQYF. Full variable domain (rest looked up from reference TRBV2 and TRBJ2-5): EPEVTQTPSHQVTQMGQEVILRCVPISNHLYFYWYRQILGQKVEFLVSFYNNEISEKSEIFDDQFSVERPDGSNFTLKIRSTKLEDSAMYFCASNATGVRETQYFGPGTRLLVL.

The V and J genes are TRBV10-2 and TRBJ2-1; D is uncertain. There are 11 residues in the CDR3. The V end lost 7 bases, the J end lost 4 bases, and 5 bases lay between the germline ends. Germline CDR1 reads WSHSY; CDR2 reads SAAADI. The DNA for the CDR3 is TGCGCCAGCATCCGGTACAATGAGCAGTTCTTC. This gives the protein CASIRYNEQFF.

The CDR3 loop reads CASSPTGARTEAFF. CDR3 DNA sequence: TGTGCCAGCAGCCCCACAGGGGCGAGGACTGAAGCTTTCTTT. J is TRBJ1-1 and V is TRBV6-5; 7 bases fit TRBD1. This CDR3 has 14 residues. Germline loops: CDR1 MNHEY, CDR2 SVGAGI. Trimming took 6 bases from V and 5 from J; bases not matched to a gene: 9.

V gene TRBV27 combines with J gene TRBJ2-7; possibly TRBD2 for D (6 bases). CDR3 size: 16 residues. Germline V CDR1 and CDR2: MNHEY, SMNVEV (reference sequence). Trimming cost V 7 bases and J 1 base, with 20 bases left between them. As DNA, the CDR3 is TGTGCCAGCAAGTCCCGACGGACGGAGGGTTCCTACGAGCAGTACTTC. Protein product: CASKSRRTEGSYEQYF.

This clone came up once. V gene TRBV9 combines with J gene TRBJ2-1, with D perhaps matching TRBD2 (6 bases). Germline V CDR1 and CDR2: SGDLS, YYNGEE. V lost 4 bases to trimming and J lost 4 bases, with 15 bases between them. This CDR3 is built from 15 residues. CDR3 nucleotide sequence: TGTGCCAGCAGCCCAGGGACTGGAAAGTACAATGAGCAGTTCTTC. Amino acids: CASSPGTGKYNEQFF.

This clone turned up a few times. CDR3 sequence reads: CASSLGVAGANWGTDTQYF. In nucleotides, the CDR3 is TGTGCCAGCAGCCTCGGGGTAGCGGGAGCCAATTGGGGCACAGATACGCAGTATTTT. The rearrangement links TRBV7-2 to TRBJ2-3; 9 nucleotides match TRBD2. Germline values: CDR1 SGHTA, CDR2 FQGNSA. The trim removed 5 bases at V and 1 base at J, leaving 16 bases unmatched. This CDR3 is 19 amino acids long. Full variable domain (rest looked up from reference TRBV7-2 and TRBJ2-3): GAGVSQSPSNKVTEKGKDVELRCDPISGHTALYWYRQSLGQGLEFLIYFQGNSAPDKSGLPSDRFSAERTGGSVSTLTIQRTQQEDSAVYLCASSLGVAGANWGTDTQYFGPGTRLTVL.

The chain combines TRBV9 with TRBJ2-7, with 8 bases aligning to TRBD1. The CDR3 spans 15 residues. With 0 bases clipped from V and 4 bases from J, the junction kept 6 bases outside the gene matches. In germline, CDR1 is SGDLS, CDR2 YYNGEE. Here the CDR3 reads CASSVGLGQVYEQYF. As DNA, the CDR3 is TGTGCCAGCAGCGTAGGTTTGGGACAGGTGTACGAGCAGTACTTC.

In nucleotides, the CDR3 is TGTGCCAGCAGCTCCCTCTTCGAGACTAGCGGGAAGACAGATACGCAGTATTTT. Its translation is CASSSLFETSGKTDTQYF. The rearrangement links TRBV12-1 to TRBJ2-3; the table calls TRBD2, which could not be checked here. TRBV12-1 is deemed a pseudogene. The CDR3 length is 18 residues.

V gene TRBV6-4 combines with J gene TRBJ2-5; D is uncertain. The end of the DNA aligns better with TRBJ2-7, so the J call may be wrong. CDR3 size: 12 residues. Germline V CDR1 and CDR2: MRHNA, SNTAGT. In DNA, the CDR3 is TGTGCCAGCAGGTGTCTCTCCTACGAGCAGTACTTC. Residues: CASRCLSYEQYF.

This clone is large (0.1 to 1%). The same CDR3 arises from other DNA sequences in this sample as well. The chain has TRBV10-2 and TRBJ1-1, with 7 bases lining up with TRBD1. The trim removed 10 bases at V and 3 bases at J, leaving 11 bases unmatched. Germline-derived CDR1 and CDR2 are WSHSY and SAAADI. This CDR3 contains 14 residues. CDR3 DNA sequence: TGCGCCACGCAGGGGGTCCAAGGGGACACTGAAGCTTTCTTT. Protein: CATQGVQGDTEAFF.